This passage covers 16 T cell receptor beta chains from one sample sequenced in a study of blood T cell repertoires in COVID-19. Profiling relied on immunoSEQ multiplex PCR, and the TCRdb table lists in-frame clones only, not all of them. The top ten hold 8% to 9% of the sample, which has about 210,000 clones, around 81% seen once. Material for sequencing was PBMCs or T cells enriched from blood (not recorded which). The source of these receptors is a woman aged 45 to 65 with acute COVID-19.

This clone has just one count. The rearrangement uses TRBV27 and TRBJ2-3; D perhaps matches TRBD2 (5 bases). With 4 bases removed from V and 1 base from J, the gap between germline ends came to 15 bases. The CDR3 sequence is 16 residues long. Germline lookup yields CDR1 MNHEY and CDR2 SMNVEV (reference sequence). The DNA for the CDR3 is TGTGCCAGCAGTTCCACCGGGATCATACGCACAGATACGCAGTATTTT. Translation: CASSSTGIIRTDTQYF.

This clone appeared a single time. The chain employs TRBV6-5 and TRBJ2-3; 9 bases map to TRBD1. The ends lost 6 bases at V and 3 bases at J; junction bases unmatched: 4. Germline values: CDR1 MNHEY, CDR2 SVGAGI. The CDR3 loop spans 14 amino acids. CDR3 DNA: TGTGCCAGCAGGAGACAGGGGGGGACAGATACGCAGTATTTT. This encodes CASRRQGGTDTQYF.

The chain has TRBV11-2 and TRBJ2-1; the match to TRBD2 covers 14 bases. V lost 4 bases, J lost 8 bases, and 4 bases stayed unmatched. The CDR3 loop spans 15 amino acids. Per the germline V gene, CDR1 is SGHAT and CDR2 is FQNNGV. In nucleotides, the CDR3 is TGTGCCAGCAGCTGGACTAGCGGGAGGCTCTATGAGCAGTTCTTC. Its protein is CASSWTSGRLYEQFF.

The V gene is TRBV13, the J gene TRBJ1-1; possibly TRBD1 for D (6 bases). This CDR3 region has 13 residues. Looked up from germline, CDR1 is PRHDT and CDR2 is FYEKMQ (reference sequence). Between the trimmed V and J ends, which lost 1 base and 5 bases, there was a span of 8 bases. This CDR3 reads CASSLDRVTEAFF. The DNA of the CDR3 is TGTGCCAGCAGCTTAGACAGGGTTACTGAAGCTTTCTTT.

This sequence joins TRBV5-1 and TRBJ2-7; 7 bases are shared with TRBD2. V dropped 3 bases and J dropped 1; count of bases not matched to a gene: 4. CDR1 and CDR2 from the germline V gene are SGHRS and YFSETQ. This CDR3 is 14 amino acids long. The CDR3 sequence is CASSSWTSSYEQYF. The CDR3 coding sequence is TGCGCCAGCAGCTCTTGGACTAGTTCCTACGAGCAGTACTTC. Using reference TRBV5-1 and TRBJ2-7 for the parts outside the CDR3, the full variable domain is KAGVTQTPRYLIKTRGQQVTLSCSPISGHRSVSWYQQTPGQGLQFLFEYFSETQRNKGNFPGRFSGRQFSNSRSEMNVSTLELGDSALYLCASSSWTSSYEQYFGPGTRLTVT.

The chain couples TRBV18 to TRBJ2-3; TRBD2 matches at 10 bases. CDR1 is KGHSH, CDR2 LQKENI, per germline. The CDR3 consists of 16 residues. The V gene end was trimmed by 5 bases and the J gene end by 1 base; junction bases not matched to a gene: 6. DNA of the CDR3: TGTGCCAGCTCAGCATCTAGCGGGAGACGCACAGATACGCAGTATTTT. It encodes CASSASSGRRTDTQYF.

The chain combines TRBV18 with TRBJ1-1, with D perhaps matching TRBD1 (5 bases). The CDR3 totals 14 residues. V was trimmed by 3 bases and J by 3 bases, leaving 11 bases between them. The germline gives CDR1 KGHSH, CDR2 LQKENI. The CDR3 protein is CASSPLTVDTEAFF. Here the CDR3 DNA reads TGTGCCAGCTCACCGTTGACAGTCGACACTGAAGCTTTCTTT.

Details on this clone: One junction end does not reproduce the germline sequence, and a read error may be involved. Other DNA sequences in the sample encode the same CDR3. The chain links TRBV7-2 to TRBJ2-5; TRBD2 agrees at 9 bases. The CDR3 spans 14 residues. CDR1 and CDR2 from the germline V gene are SGHTA and FQGNSA. CDR3 in amino acids: CASSLAGPQETQYF. DNA of the CDR3: TGTGCCAGCAGCCTAGCGGGGCCTCAAGAGACCCAGTACTTC.

This clone was seen just once. V and J are TRBV2 and TRBJ2-7; 8 bases fit TRBD1. Trimming removed 5 bases from V and 1 base from J; junction bases left unmatched: 4. This CDR3 is 14 amino acids long. Germline lookup yields CDR1 SNHLY and CDR2 FYNNEI. DNA for the CDR3: TGTGCCAGCAGTCTGCAGGGGGCATCCTACGAGCAGTACTTC. It encodes CASSLQGASYEQYF.

The V call is TRBV28, the J call TRBJ1-1, with a tentative D call TRBD1 (6 bases). Deletions cut 7 bases from V and 5 bases from J, with 20 bases between. The germline V gene has CDR1 MDHEN and CDR2 SYDVKM. The CDR3 covers 15 residues. The CDR3 coding sequence is TGTGCCAGCACCCCGGGGGGGCGAAAGAGTACTGAAGCTTTCTTT. Its translation: CASTPGGRKSTEAFF.

The V call is TRBV28, the J call TRBJ2-7, with D perhaps matching TRBD1 (5 bases). Trimming took off 3 bases at V and 2 bases at J, with 20 bases between the two ends. This CDR3 is built from 17 residues. Germline CDR1 reads MDHEN; CDR2 reads SYDVKM. The CDR3 is CASSLMGRIGNTYEQYF. CDR3 coding DNA: TGTGCCAGCAGTTTGATGGGGCGGATTGGAAATACCTACGAGCAGTACTTC.

Here the CDR3 reads CASSRGLAGDPDTQYF. For the CDR3, the DNA is TGTGCCAGCAGCCGGGGACTAGCGGGGGACCCAGATACGCAGTATTTT. This chain connects TRBV3-1 (or the pseudogene TRBV3-2) to TRBJ2-3, with TRBD2 matching over 14 bases. The length of the CDR3 is 16 residues. Germline loops: CDR1 LGHDT, CDR2 YNNKEL (reference sequence). J was trimmed by 4 bases and V by 4 bases; bases with no gene match: 4.

The V gene is TRBV28, the J gene TRBJ1-3, with 7 positions matching TRBD1. With V trimmed by 4 bases and J by 8 bases, 5 bases remained unmatched. This CDR3 is 13 amino acids long. Germline V gives CDR1 MDHEN, CDR2 SYDVKM. CDR3: CASSSGQAYTIYF. In DNA, the CDR3 is TGTGCCAGCAGTTCTGGACAGGCTTACACCATATATTTT.

The chain is built from TRBV7-9 and TRBJ1-5; D gene uncertain. The V and J ends lost 7 bases and 1 base respectively, with 11 bases between them. CDR3 length: 14 amino acids. CDR1 SEHNR and CDR2 FQNEAQ come from the germline V gene (reference sequence). The CDR3 protein is CASTHGSSNQPQHF. The CDR3 DNA follows: TGTGCCAGCACCCACGGGTCCAGCAATCAGCCCCAGCATTTT.

The chain recombines TRBV7-2 with TRBJ2-1, with no clear D. Trimming cost V 6 bases and J 6 bases, with 18 bases left between them. The germline gives CDR1 SGHTA, CDR2 FQGNSA. The CDR3 totals 15 residues. The CDR3 nucleotides are TGTGCCAGCAGTTTCTCTCGTACTCATGGCAATGAGCAGTTCTTC. Its translation is CASSFSRTHGNEQFF.

The V and J genes are TRBV28 and TRBJ1-6, with D maybe TRBD1 (5 bases). Germline CDR1 is MDHEN and CDR2 is SYDVKM. The CDR3 spans 14 residues. Trimming stripped 2 bases from V and 6 bases from J, with 8 bases between. CDR3 DNA: TGTGCCAGCAGTTTAGGAGGGACTAATTCACCCCTCCACTTT. Protein: CASSLGGTNSPLHF.